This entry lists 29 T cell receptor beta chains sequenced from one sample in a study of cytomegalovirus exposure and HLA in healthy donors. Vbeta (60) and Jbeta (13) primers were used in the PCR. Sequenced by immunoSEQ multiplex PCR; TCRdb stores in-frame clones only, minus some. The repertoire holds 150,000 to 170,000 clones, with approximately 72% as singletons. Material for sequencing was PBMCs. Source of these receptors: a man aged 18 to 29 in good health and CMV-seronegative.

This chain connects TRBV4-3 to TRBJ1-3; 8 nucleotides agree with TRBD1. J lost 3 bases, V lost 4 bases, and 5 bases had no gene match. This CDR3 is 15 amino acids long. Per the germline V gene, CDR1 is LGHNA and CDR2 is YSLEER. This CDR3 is CASSLDRVIGNTIYF. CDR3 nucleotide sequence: TGCGCCAGCAGCCTGGACAGGGTTATTGGAAACACCATATATTTT.

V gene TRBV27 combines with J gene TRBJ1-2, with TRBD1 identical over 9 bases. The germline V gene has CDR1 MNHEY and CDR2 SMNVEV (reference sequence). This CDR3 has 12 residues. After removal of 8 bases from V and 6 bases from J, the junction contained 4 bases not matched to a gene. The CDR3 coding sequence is TGTGCCAGCTCTAGGGACAGGGATGGCTACACCTTC. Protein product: CASSRDRDGYTF.

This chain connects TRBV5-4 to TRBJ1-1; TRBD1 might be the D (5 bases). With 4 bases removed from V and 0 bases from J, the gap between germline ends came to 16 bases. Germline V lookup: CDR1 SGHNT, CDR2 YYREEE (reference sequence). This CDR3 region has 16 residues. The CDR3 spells CASSPPTALLNTEAFF. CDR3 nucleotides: TGTGCCAGCAGCCCACCGACAGCCCTTTTGAACACTGAAGCTTTCTTT.

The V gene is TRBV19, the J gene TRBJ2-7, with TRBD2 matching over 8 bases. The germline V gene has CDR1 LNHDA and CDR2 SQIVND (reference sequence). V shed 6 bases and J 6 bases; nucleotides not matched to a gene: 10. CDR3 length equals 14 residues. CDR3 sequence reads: CASRQLADSSEQYF. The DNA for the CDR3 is TGTGCCAGTAGGCAACTAGCGGACAGTAGCGAGCAGTACTTC.

Here the CDR3 DNA reads TGTGCCAGCATGGGACTAGCGGGAGAAAAGGGAGAGACCCAGTACTTC. Translating gives CASMGLAGEKGETQYF. The rearrangement uses TRBV11-2 and TRBJ2-5, with TRBD2 matching 14 bases. Germline V lookup: CDR1 SGHAT, CDR2 FQNNGV. Germline trimming cut 7 bases from V and 4 bases from J; bases unmatched to any gene: 8. The CDR3 is made up of 16 amino acids. Supplemented by reference TRBV11-2 and TRBJ2-5, the full variable domain reads EAGVAQSPRYKIIEKRQSVAFWCNPISGHATLYWYQQILGQGPKLLIQFQNNGVVDDSQLPKDRFSAERLKGVDSTLKIQPAKLEDSAVYLCASMGLAGEKGETQYFGPGTRLLVL.

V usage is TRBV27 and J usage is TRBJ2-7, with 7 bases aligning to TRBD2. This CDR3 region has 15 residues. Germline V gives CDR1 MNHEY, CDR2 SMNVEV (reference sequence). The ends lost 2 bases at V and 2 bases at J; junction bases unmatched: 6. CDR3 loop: CASSLGAGVTYEQYF. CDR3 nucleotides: TGTGCCAGCAGTTTAGGGGCGGGGGTGACCTACGAGCAGTACTTC.

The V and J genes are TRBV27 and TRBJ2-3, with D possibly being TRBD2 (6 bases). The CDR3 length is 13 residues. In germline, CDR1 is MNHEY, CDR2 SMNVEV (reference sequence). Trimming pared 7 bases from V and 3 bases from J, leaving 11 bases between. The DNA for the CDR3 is TGTGCCAGCATAGGGGCGGGGACAGATACGCAGTATTTT. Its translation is CASIGAGTDTQYF.

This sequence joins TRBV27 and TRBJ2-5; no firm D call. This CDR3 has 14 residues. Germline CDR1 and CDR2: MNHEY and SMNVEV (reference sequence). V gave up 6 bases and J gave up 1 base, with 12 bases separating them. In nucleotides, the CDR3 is TGTGCCAGCAGGGCTTATGCCCCCCAAGAGACCCAGTACTTC. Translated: CASRAYAPQETQYF.

CDR3 coding DNA: TGTGCCAGCAGCTTGGCCCCAGGCCGCGAGCAGTACTTC. This codes for CASSLAPGREQYF. The genes are TRBV5-5 and TRBJ2-7; D gene uncertain. The ends were cut back, 0 bases at V and 6 bases at J, with 10 bases in the middle. The germline CDR1 and CDR2 sequences are SGHKS and YYEKEE (reference sequence). The CDR3 loop spans 13 amino acids.

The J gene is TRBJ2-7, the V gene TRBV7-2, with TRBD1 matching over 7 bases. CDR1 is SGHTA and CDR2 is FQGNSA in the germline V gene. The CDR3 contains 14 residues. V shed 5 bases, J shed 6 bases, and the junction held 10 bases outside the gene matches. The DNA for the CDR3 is TGTGCCAGCAGCCAGGGACAGACGCCACTCGAGCAGTACTTC. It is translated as CASSQGQTPLEQYF.

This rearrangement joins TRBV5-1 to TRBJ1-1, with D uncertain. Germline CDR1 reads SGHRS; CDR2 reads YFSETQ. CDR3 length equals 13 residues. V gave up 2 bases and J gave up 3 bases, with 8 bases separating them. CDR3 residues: CASSFEGDTEAFF. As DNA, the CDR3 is TGCGCCAGCAGCTTCGAGGGTGACACTGAAGCTTTCTTT.

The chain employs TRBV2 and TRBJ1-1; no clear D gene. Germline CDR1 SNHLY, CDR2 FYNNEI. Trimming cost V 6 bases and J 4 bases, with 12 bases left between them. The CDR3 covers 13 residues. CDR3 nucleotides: TGTGCCAGCAGGAGTGACGGAGCCACTGAAGCTTTCTTT. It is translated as CASRSDGATEAFF.

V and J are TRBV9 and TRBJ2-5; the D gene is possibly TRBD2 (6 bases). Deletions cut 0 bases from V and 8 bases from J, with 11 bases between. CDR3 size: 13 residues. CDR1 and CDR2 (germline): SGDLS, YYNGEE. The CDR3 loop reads CASSVGRDQTQYF. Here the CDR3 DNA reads TGTGCCAGCAGCGTAGGGCGGGACCAAACCCAGTACTTC.

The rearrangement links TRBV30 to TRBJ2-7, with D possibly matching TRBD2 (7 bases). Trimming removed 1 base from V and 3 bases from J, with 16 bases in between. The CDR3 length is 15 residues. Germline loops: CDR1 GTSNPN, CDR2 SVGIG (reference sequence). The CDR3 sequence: CAWSGGASGYYEQYF. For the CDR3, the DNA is TGTGCCTGGAGTGGGGGGGCTAGCGGTTACTACGAGCAGTACTTC.

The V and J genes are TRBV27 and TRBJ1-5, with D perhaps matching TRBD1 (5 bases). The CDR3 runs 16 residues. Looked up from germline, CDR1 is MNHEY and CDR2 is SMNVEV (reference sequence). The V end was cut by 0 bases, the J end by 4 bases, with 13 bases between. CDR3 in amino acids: CASSLSWGNWNQPQHF. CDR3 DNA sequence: TGTGCCAGCAGTTTATCATGGGGCAATTGGAATCAGCCCCAGCATTTT.

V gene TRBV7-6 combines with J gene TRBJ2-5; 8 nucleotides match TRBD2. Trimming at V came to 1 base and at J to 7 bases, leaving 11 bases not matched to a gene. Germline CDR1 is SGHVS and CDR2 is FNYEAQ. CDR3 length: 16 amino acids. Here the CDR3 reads CASSLEAGAGGGTQYF. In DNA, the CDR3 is TGTGCCAGCAGCTTAGAGGCGGGAGCCGGGGGGGGGACCCAGTACTTC.

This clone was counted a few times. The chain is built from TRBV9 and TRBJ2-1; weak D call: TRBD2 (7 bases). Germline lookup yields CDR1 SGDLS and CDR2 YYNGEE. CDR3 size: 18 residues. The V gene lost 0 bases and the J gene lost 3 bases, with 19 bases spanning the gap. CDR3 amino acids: CASSVEDRGGAYYNEQFF. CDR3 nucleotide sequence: TGTGCCAGCAGCGTAGAAGATAGAGGGGGGGCCTACTACAATGAGCAGTTCTTC.

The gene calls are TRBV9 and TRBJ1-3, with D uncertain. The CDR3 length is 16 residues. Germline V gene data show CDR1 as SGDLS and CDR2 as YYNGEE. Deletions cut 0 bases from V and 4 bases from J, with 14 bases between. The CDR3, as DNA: TGTGCCAGCAGCGTAGACCTGCCTATCCCAGGAAACACCATATATTTT. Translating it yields CASSVDLPIPGNTIYF.

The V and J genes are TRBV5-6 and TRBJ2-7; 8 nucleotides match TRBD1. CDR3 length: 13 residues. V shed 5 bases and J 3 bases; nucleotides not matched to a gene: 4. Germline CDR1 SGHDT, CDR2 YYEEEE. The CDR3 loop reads CASSGQGIYEQYF. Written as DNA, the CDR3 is TGTGCCAGCAGTGGACAGGGAATCTACGAGCAGTACTTC.

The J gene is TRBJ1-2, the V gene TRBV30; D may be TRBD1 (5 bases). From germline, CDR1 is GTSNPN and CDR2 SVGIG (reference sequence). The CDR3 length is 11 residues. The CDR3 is CVRRGNYGYTF. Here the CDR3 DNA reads TGTGTCCGGCGGGGGAACTATGGCTACACCTTC.

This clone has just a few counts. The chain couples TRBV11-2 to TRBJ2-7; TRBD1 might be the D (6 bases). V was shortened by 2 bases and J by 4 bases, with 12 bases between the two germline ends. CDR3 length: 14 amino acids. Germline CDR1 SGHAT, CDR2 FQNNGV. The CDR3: CASSLLTGWYEQYF. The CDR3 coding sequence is TGTGCCAGCAGCTTATTGACAGGTTGGTACGAGCAGTACTTC.

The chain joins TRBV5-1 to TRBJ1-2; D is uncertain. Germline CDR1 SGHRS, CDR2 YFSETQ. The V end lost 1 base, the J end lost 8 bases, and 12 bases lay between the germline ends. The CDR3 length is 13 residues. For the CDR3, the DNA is TGCGCCAGCAGCTTGTCAGAACGGGGAGGCTACACCTTC. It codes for CASSLSERGGYTF.

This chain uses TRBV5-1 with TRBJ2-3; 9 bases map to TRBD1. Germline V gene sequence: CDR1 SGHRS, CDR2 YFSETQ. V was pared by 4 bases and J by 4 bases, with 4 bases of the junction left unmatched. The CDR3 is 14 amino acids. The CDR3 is CASSIQGASDTQYF. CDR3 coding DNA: TGCGCCAGCAGCATACAGGGGGCCTCAGATACGCAGTATTTT.

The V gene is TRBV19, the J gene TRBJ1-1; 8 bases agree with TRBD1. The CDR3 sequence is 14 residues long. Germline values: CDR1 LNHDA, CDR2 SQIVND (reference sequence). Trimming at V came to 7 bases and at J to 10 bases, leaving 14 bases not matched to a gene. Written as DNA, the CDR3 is TGTGCCAGTACCGCAATGGACAGGGAGCGGGCAGCTTTCTTT. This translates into CASTAMDRERAAFF.

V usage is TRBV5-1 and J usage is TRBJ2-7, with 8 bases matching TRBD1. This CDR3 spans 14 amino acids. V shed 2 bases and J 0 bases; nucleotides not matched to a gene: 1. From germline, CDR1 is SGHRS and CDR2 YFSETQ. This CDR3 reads CASSFRGLSYEQYF. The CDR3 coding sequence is TGCGCCAGCAGCTTCAGGGGGCTCTCCTACGAGCAGTACTTC.

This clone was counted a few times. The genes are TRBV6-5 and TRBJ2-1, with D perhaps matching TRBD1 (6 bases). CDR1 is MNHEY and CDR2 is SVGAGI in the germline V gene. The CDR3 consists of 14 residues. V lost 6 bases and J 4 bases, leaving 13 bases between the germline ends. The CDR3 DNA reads TGTGCCAGCAGGAACAGGGTGGGGTACAATGAGCAGTTCTTC. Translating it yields CASRNRVGYNEQFF.

The CDR3 DNA is TGTGCCAGCAGTTACAGGAGGAGTGACACTGAAGCTTTCTTT. This gives the protein CASSYRRSDTEAFF. This chain joins TRBV6-5 and TRBJ1-1; D unresolved. In germline, CDR1 is MNHEY, CDR2 SVGAGI. Trimming took 2 bases from V and 3 from J, leaving 10 bases between them. The CDR3 is made up of 14 amino acids.

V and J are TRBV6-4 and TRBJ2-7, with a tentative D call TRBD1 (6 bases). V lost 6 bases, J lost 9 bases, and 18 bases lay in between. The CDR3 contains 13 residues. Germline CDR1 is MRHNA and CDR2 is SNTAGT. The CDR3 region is CASRTGTTWGQYF. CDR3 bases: TGTGCCAGCAGAACCGGGACAACCTGGGGGCAGTACTTC.

For the CDR3, the DNA is TGTGCCAGCATTTTGCTTGCGGGAGAAAACTACAATGAGCAGTTCTTC. This sequence encodes CASILLAGENYNEQFF. The chain is built from TRBV6-4 and TRBJ2-1; 7 nucleotides line up with TRBD2. Germline V gene sequence: CDR1 MRHNA, CDR2 SNTAGT. Trimming took 7 bases from V and 3 from J; bases not matched to a gene: 12. The CDR3 contains 16 residues.